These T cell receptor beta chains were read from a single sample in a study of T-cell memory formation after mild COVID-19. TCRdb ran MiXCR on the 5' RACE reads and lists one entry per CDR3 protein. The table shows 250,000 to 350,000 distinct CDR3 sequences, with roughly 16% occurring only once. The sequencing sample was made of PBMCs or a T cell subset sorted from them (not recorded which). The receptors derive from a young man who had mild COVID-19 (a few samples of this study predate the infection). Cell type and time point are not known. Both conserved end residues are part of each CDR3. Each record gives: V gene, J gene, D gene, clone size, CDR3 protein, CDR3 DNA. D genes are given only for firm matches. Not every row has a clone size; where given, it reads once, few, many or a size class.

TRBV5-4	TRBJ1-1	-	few	CASSLDGGGTEAFF	TGTGCCAGCAGCTTAGACGGTGGAGGGACTGAAGCTTTCTTT
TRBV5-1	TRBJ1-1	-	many	CASSLHRGNTEAFF	TGCGCCAGCAGCTTACATCGGGGGAACACTGAAGCTTTCTTT
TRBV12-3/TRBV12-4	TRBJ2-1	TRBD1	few	CASRRSEGATVEQFF	TGTGCCAGCAGAAGGAGTGAGGGGGCGACGGTTGAGCAGTTCTTC
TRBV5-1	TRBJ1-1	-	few	CASSSSGMNTEAFF	TGCGCCAGCAGCTCGTCGGGGATGAACACTGAAGCTTTCTTT
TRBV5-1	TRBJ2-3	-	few	CASSFSGGPRDTQYF	TGCGCCAGCAGCTTCTCCGGGGGCCCCAGGGATACGCAGTATTTT
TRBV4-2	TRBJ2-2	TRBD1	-	CASSQSRQGWTGELFF	TGTGCCAGCAGCCAATCTAGACAGGGGTGGACCGGGGAGCTGTTTTTT
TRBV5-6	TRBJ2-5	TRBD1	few	CASRRGQGETQYF	TGTGCCAGCAGGCGAGGACAGGGCGAGACCCAGTACTTC
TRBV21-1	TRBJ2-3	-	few	CASSNRRLVLTDTQYF	TGTGCCAGCAGCAATCGCCGGCTAGTGCTTACAGATACGCAGTATTTT
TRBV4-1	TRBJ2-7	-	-	CASSQVPGPYEQYF	TGCGCCAGCAGCCAAGTTCCCGGTCCATACGAGCAGTACTTC
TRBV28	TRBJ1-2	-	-	CASSLVGRANYGYTF	TGTGCCAGCAGTTTAGTTGGCAGGGCTAACTATGGCTACACCTTC
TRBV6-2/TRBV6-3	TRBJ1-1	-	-	CAIGHGVTEAFF	TGTGCCATCGGACATGGGGTCACTGAAGCTTTCTTT
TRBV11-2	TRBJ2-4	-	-	CASSFGSVAKNIQYF	TGTGCCAGCAGCTTTGGCAGCGTAGCCAAAAACATTCAGTACTTC
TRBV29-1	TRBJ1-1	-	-	CSVDKNTEAFF	TGCAGCGTGGACAAGAACACTGAAGCTTTCTTT
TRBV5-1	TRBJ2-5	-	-	CASSSRRGALQETQYF	TGCGCCAGCAGCAGTCGCCGGGGGGCCCTACAAGAGACCCAGTACTTC
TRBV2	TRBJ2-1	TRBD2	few	CASSDTSGGLNEQFF	TGTGCCAGCAGCGATACTAGCGGGGGGTTGAATGAGCAGTTCTTC
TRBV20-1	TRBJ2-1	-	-	CSVQVLGEQFF	TGCAGTGTACAGGTTCTCGGTGAGCAGTTCTTC
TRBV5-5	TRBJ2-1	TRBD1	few	CASSITGGPYNEQFF	TGTGCCAGCAGCATCACAGGGGGTCCCTACAATGAGCAGTTCTTC
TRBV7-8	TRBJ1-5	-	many	CASSKVEGTYSNQPQHF	TGTGCCAGCAGCAAGGTGGAGGGGACTTATAGCAATCAGCCCCAGCATTTT
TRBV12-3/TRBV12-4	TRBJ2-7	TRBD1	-	CASSGGGTGEGHYEQYF	TGTGCCAGCAGCGGAGGGGGGACAGGGGAAGGCCACTACGAGCAGTACTTC
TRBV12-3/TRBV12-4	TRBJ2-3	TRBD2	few	CASSPLAGTSTDTQYF	TGTGCCAGCAGTCCCTTAGCGGGGACTAGCACAGATACGCAGTATTTT
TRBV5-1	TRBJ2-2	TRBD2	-	CASSLGLAGGYLNTGELFF	TGCGCCAGCAGCCTTGGACTAGCGGGGGGCTATTTGAACACCGGGGAGCTGTTTTTT
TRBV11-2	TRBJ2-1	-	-	CASSLGPHNEQFF	TGTGCCAGCAGCTTGGGACCGCACAATGAGCAGTTCTTC
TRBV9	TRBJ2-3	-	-	CASSALSTDTQYF	TGTGCCAGCAGCGCGCTTAGCACAGATACGCAGTATTTT
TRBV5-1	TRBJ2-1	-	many	CASSLVMGEQFF	TGCGCCAGCAGCTTGGTGATGGGTGAGCAGTTCTTC
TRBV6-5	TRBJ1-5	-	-	CASSYSRGFGGNQPQHF	TGTGCCAGCAGTTACTCCCGGGGGTTTGGTGGCAATCAGCCCCAGCATTTT
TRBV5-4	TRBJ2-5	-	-	CASSSTGEGETQYF	TGTGCCAGCAGCTCTACGGGGGAAGGAGAGACCCAGTACTTC
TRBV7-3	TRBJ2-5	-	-	CASSIRDQETQYF	TGTGCCAGCAGCATCCGGGACCAAGAGACCCAGTACTTC
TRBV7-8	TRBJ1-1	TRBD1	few	CASSTRGDRGITEAFF	TGTGCCAGCAGCACCAGGGGTGACAGGGGGATTACTGAAGCTTTCTTT
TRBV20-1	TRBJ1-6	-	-	CSARVVAGPPLHF	TGCAGTGCTAGAGTGGTCGCCGGACCACCCCTCCACTTT
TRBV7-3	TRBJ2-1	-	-	CASSYNQGYEQFF	TGTGCCAGCAGCTACAACCAGGGGTATGAGCAGTTCTTC
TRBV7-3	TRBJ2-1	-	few	CASSSPTSSYNEQFF	TGTGCCAGCAGCTCTCCTACTAGCTCCTACAATGAGCAGTTCTTC
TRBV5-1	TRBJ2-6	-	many	CASAVGASSGANVLTF	TGCGCCAGCGCCGTGGGTGCGAGCTCTGGGGCCAACGTCCTGACTTTC